Following are 10 T cell receptor beta chains from one sample sequenced in a study of T cell repertoires and HLA-DP antigens. These receptors' targets are unknown. Produced via immunoSEQ multiplex PCR; TCRdb's table is partial and in-frame only. In the table there are tens of thousands of clones, just under 80% of which are singletons. Sequencing used CD4+ T cells from PBMCs. These TCRs come from a man aged 60-69 years in good health and CMV-seronegative.

This chain connects TRBV7-2 to TRBJ2-6, with TRBD2 matching 9 bases. The junction had 11 bases not matched to a gene; V was cut back by 10 bases and J by 1 base. Germline CDR1 is SGHTA and CDR2 is FQGNSA. The CDR3 has 17 amino acids. CDR3 nucleotide sequence: TGTGCCATTACGCAGGGCGGGAGGGTTTCTGGGGCCAACGTCCTGACTTTC. Translation gives CAITQGGRVSGANVLTF. Full variable domain (outside the CDR3, taken from reference TRBV7-2 and TRBJ2-6): GAGVSQSPSNKVTEKGKDVELRCDPISGHTALYWYRQSLGQGLEFLIYFQGNSAPDKSGLPSDRFSAERTGGSVSTLTIQRTQQEDSAVYLCAITQGGRVSGANVLTFGAGSRLTVL.

The chain joins TRBV27 to TRBJ1-2; 10 bases are shared with TRBD1. The CDR3 extends over 13 amino acids. Germline V gene sequence: CDR1 MNHEY, CDR2 SMNVEV (reference sequence). J gave up 6 bases and V 5 bases, and 3 bases lay outside the gene matches. CDR3 coding DNA: TGTGCCAGCAGTCGGGACAGGGGAGATGGCTACACCTTC. Protein product: CASSRDRGDGYTF.

The J gene is TRBJ1-5, the V gene TRBV5-5, with TRBD1 matching over 8 bases. The CDR3 is made up of 13 amino acids. The germline V gene encodes CDR1 SGHKS and CDR2 YYEKEE (reference sequence). V was clipped by 4 bases and J by 6 bases; unmatched bases: 3. The CDR3 coding sequence is TGTGCCAGCAGCCCGACAGGGGTTCAGCCCCAGCATTTT. It specifies CASSPTGVQPQHF.

Concerning this clone itself: Distinct nucleotide sequences in the sample also encode this CDR3. The rearrangement joins TRBV5-5 to TRBJ2-5, with D tentatively TRBD1 (5 bases). Germline CDR1 reads SGHKS; CDR2 reads YYEKEE (reference sequence). This CDR3 contains 13 residues. The V gene lost 3 bases and the J gene lost 4 bases, with 10 bases spanning the gap. The CDR3 region is CASSWGDGETQYF. The CDR3 DNA is TGTGCCAGCAGCTGGGGCGACGGAGAGACCCAGTACTTC.

The chain uses TRBV5-4 and TRBJ2-2, with D perhaps given as TRBD1 or TRBD2 (5 bases each). Germline CDR1 reads SGHNT; CDR2 reads YYREEE (reference sequence). This CDR3 is built from 14 residues. The ends were cut back, 0 bases at V and 7 bases at J, with 10 bases in the middle. The CDR3 loop reads CASSLGDQHGELFF. CDR3 nucleotide sequence: TGTGCCAGCAGCTTGGGGGACCAACACGGGGAGCTGTTTTTT.

This clone was counted once. The chain joins TRBV6-6 to TRBJ2-1; a weak D match, TRBD2 (6 bases). The CDR3 has 12 amino acids. Per the germline V gene, CDR1 is MNHNY and CDR2 is SVGAGI (reference sequence). The CDR3 loop is CVITSTYNEQFF. The CDR3, as DNA: TGTGTCATCACTAGCACCTACAATGAGCAGTTCTTC.

The chain uses TRBV7-9 and TRBJ1-1, with TRBD1 as a possible D gene (5 bases). The germline V and J ends were trimmed by 4 bases and 12 bases, with 18 bases remaining between them. The germline V gene encodes CDR1 SEHNR and CDR2 FQNEAQ (reference sequence). This CDR3 comprises 13 residues. The CDR3 bases are TGTGCCAGCAGCTCACCCCCGCGGGGGAGACCTTTCTTT. Its protein product is CASSSPPRGRPFF.

The chain recombines TRBV20-1 with TRBJ1-3, with D unresolved. CDR3 length: 11 residues. Germline V gene lookup returns CDR1 DFQATT and CDR2 SNEGSKA (reference sequence). Trimming left V 5 bases short and J 1 base short, with 3 bases between. In DNA, the CDR3 is TGCAGTGCTGCTTCTGGAAACACCATATATTTT. This translates into CSAASGNTIYF.

The chain is built from TRBV19 and TRBJ1-5, with D unresolved. Germline loops: CDR1 LNHDA, CDR2 SQIVND (reference sequence). The V gene lost 6 bases and the J gene lost 1 base, with 13 bases spanning the gap. The CDR3 totals 15 residues. DNA for the CDR3: TGTGCCAGTAGGTTCGGAACCCAGAGCAATCAGCCCCAGCATTTT. Its translation: CASRFGTQSNQPQHF.

This clone was counted a single time. The chain combines TRBV5-4 with TRBJ2-6; 13 bases map to TRBD2. CDR3 length: 17 amino acids. CDR1 is SGHNT and CDR2 is YYREEE in the germline V gene (reference sequence). The ends lost 4 bases at V and 3 bases at J; junction bases unmatched: 4. The CDR3 region is CASSPGLAGSGANVLTF. The CDR3 region has the DNA TGTGCCAGCAGCCCGGGACTAGCGGGAAGTGGGGCCAACGTCCTGACTTTC.